Shown below are 15 T cell receptor beta chains from a single sample sequenced in a study of CD8+CD57+ T cells in acquired aplastic anemia. Researchers used genomic DNA as the template to profile TCR beta VDJ and CDR3. TCRdb passed the reads through MiXCR, listing each CDR3 protein once. The table shows more than 95,000 distinct CDR3 sequences, with approximately 40% occurring only once. Sequencing involved patients with CD8+CD57+ cell expansion previously shown by flow cytometry. The sequenced sample was sorted CD4+, CD8+, or CD8+CD57+ T cells (not recorded which) from PBMCs. The receptors stem from a human donor with aplastic anemia.

This rearrangement joins TRBV25-1 to TRBJ1-6; D call uncertain. Germline V gene data show CDR1 as MGHDK and CDR2 as SYGVNS. V shed 0 bases and J shed 8 bases, with 8 bases lying between them. The CDR3 sequence is 14 residues long. The CDR3 spells CASSEYLTDSPLHF. The CDR3 region has the DNA TGTGCCAGCAGTGAATACTTAACCGATTCACCCCTCCACTTT.

For this clonotype: Being one base from a much bigger clone, this may be a read error. The CDR3 nucleotides read TGTGCTAGTGATTTGGCCCAGGACAGTAACTATGGCTACACCTTC. It translates to CASDLAQDSNYGYTF. This chain links TRBV12-5 with TRBJ1-2, with D perhaps TRBD1 (6 bases). The CDR3 spans 15 residues. Per the germline V gene, CDR1 is LGHNT and CDR2 is FRNRAP.

The chain couples TRBV5-1 to TRBJ1-1; the D gene is possibly TRBD1 (6 bases). CDR1 is SGHRS and CDR2 is YFSETQ in the germline V gene. V lost 5 bases and J 5 bases, leaving 16 bases between the germline ends. CDR3 length: 14 residues. CDR3 sequence reads: CASSSLTGGTEAFF. The CDR3 nucleotides read TGCGCCAGCAGTTCGCTGACAGGCGGGACTGAAGCTTTCTTT.

A remark on this clonotype: Compared with germline, one end of the junction differs, possibly owing to a read error. The chain couples TRBV6-5 to TRBJ1-3; D is uncertain. Germline lookup yields CDR1 MNHEY and CDR2 SVGAGI. CDR3 length: 16 residues. The CDR3 protein is CASSYSELHSGDTIYF. CDR3 in DNA: TGTGCCAGCAGTTACTCAGAGTTGCACTCTGGAGACACCATATATTTT.

This CDR3 is CASTTAEVYTEAFF. CDR3 DNA: TGTGCCAGCACTACAGCGGAAGTCTACACTGAAGCTTTCTTT. J is TRBJ1-1 and V is TRBV6-1; no clear D. The germline V and J ends were trimmed by 7 bases and 3 bases, with 15 bases remaining between them. The germline gives CDR1 MNHNS, CDR2 SASEGT. The CDR3 consists of 14 residues.

There are a few counts of this clonotype. A much larger clone differs from this one at a single base, so this may be a read error. The rearrangement joins TRBV6-2 or TRBV6-3 to TRBJ1-6; weak D call: TRBD1 (6 bases). The CDR3 covers 15 residues. Germline V gives CDR1 MNHEY, CDR2 SVGEGT. The CDR3 sequence is CASSQGHLYNPPLHF. The CDR3 DNA reads TGTGCCAGCAGCCAGGGACACCTCTATAATCCACCCCTCCACTTT.

This clonotype was recorded at least ten times. The J gene is TRBJ2-2, the V gene TRBV19, with 10 nucleotides matching TRBD1. The germline CDR1 and CDR2 sequences are LNHDA and SQIVND (reference sequence). V trimming: 9 bases; J trimming: 6 bases; junction bases outside the gene matches: 10. The CDR3 consists of 15 residues. The CDR3 DNA reads as TGTGCCAGCAAAAGGGACAGGGGATCCCCCGGGGAGCTGTTTTTT. It specifies CASKRDRGSPGELFF.

The chain couples TRBV20-1 to TRBJ1-1; TRBD1 might be the D (6 bases). Trimming removed 3 bases from V and 5 bases from J, with 10 bases in between. The V gene's germline CDR1 is DFQATT and CDR2 SNEGSKA (reference sequence). This CDR3 comprises 12 residues. In DNA, the CDR3 is TGCAGTGCTAGGGATCAGGGGACTGAAGCTTTCTTT. Its translation: CSARDQGTEAFF.

The chain recombines TRBV29-1 with TRBJ1-2; TRBD1 aligns across 7 bases. Germline trimming cut 3 bases from V and 2 bases from J; bases unmatched to any gene: 24. Germline CDR1 and CDR2: SQVTM and ANQGSEA. The CDR3 contains 20 residues. CDR3 coding DNA: TGCAGCGTTGAGAGGACCTGGAGGGCAGGGGACAGCGATAACAACTATGGCTACACCTTC. Amino acids: CSVERTWRAGDSDNNYGYTF. Drawing the rest from reference TRBV29-1 and TRBJ1-2, the complete variable domain is SAVISQKPSRDICQRGTSLTIQCQVDSQVTMMFWYRQQPGQSLTLIATANQGSEATYESGFVIDKFPISRPNLTFSTLTVSNMSPEDSSIYLCSVERTWRAGDSDNNYGYTFGSGTRLTVV.

This clonotype has a count of ten or more. CDR3 DNA sequence: TGCGCCAGCAGCTTGGGTTGGGCAGCCCCGAACACTGAAGCTTTCTTT. Translating gives CASSLGWAAPNTEAFF. This chain links TRBV5-1 with TRBJ1-1; no reliable D call. The CDR3 spans 16 residues. Deletions cut 0 bases from V and 1 base from J, with 13 bases between. CDR1 is SGHRS and CDR2 is YFSETQ in the germline V gene.

This clonotype was seen ten or more times. J is TRBJ2-1 and V is TRBV7-9, with D possibly matching TRBD1 (6 bases). Per the germline V gene, CDR1 is SEHNR and CDR2 is FQNEAQ (reference sequence). This CDR3 spans 13 amino acids. V lost 1 base and J 10 bases, leaving 11 bases between the germline ends. The CDR3: CASSLGTDREQFF. The CDR3 nucleotides read TGTGCCAGCAGCTTAGGGACTGACAGGGAGCAGTTCTTC.

The sample holds many counts of this clonotype. CDR3 protein: CATGEGGRGNTIYF. In nucleotides, the CDR3 is TGTGCCACCGGGGAGGGGGGTCGTGGAAACACCATATATTTT. J is TRBJ1-3 and V is TRBV12-3 or TRBV12-4; maybe TRBD1 (6 bases). V was clipped by 10 bases and J by 3 bases, with 16 bases between them. CDR3 length equals 14 residues.

At least ten counts were recorded for this clonotype. The chain links TRBV5-1 to TRBJ1-6; D perhaps matches TRBD1 (6 bases). V was cut by 2 bases and J by 6 bases, with 12 bases left in between. Germline V CDR1 and CDR2: SGHRS, YFSETQ. There are 15 residues in the CDR3. DNA for the CDR3: TGCGCCAGCAGCTTAGGACAGACCAGTAATTCACCCCTCCACTTT. Residues: CASSLGQTSNSPLHF.

In its sample, this clonotype was seen many times. The chain employs TRBV5-1 and TRBJ2-7; 7 bases fit TRBD2. This CDR3 has 14 residues. The V and J ends lost 4 bases and 0 bases, in that order; junction bases with no gene match: 4. Germline CDR1 reads SGHRS; CDR2 reads YFSETQ. This chain's CDR3 is CASSDRTSSYEQYF. For the CDR3, the DNA is TGCGCCAGCAGCGACCGGACTAGCTCCTACGAGCAGTACTTC.

This clonotype was seen at least ten times. The rearrangement uses TRBV19 and TRBJ1-3; D possibly corresponds to TRBD1 (5 bases). The CDR3 contains 16 residues. The V end lost 7 bases, the J end lost 2 bases, and 18 bases lay between the germline ends. Germline V lookup: CDR1 LNHDA, CDR2 SQIVND (reference sequence). For the CDR3, the DNA is TGTGCCAGTACCCCTGGGGATACGGGGGCTGGAAACACCATATATTTT. Protein: CASTPGDTGAGNTIYF.